The 26 T cell receptor beta chains reported below all come from one sample, sequenced in a study of CXCR3-negative and CXCR3-positive naive CD8 T cells. Study outcomes and limitations: Higher TRB CDR3 hydrophobicity marked CXCR3-positive naive cells relative to CXCR3-negative naive cells.

Libraries of TRB cDNA were made by 5' RACE and carried UMIs. TCRdb re-called the 5' RACE reads and shows each CDR3 protein once, DNA omitted. This repertoire comprises under 85,000 distinct CDR3 sequences; its ten largest clones make up around 0.7%. No antigen has been identified for these receptors. Specimen: naive CXCR3+ CD8+ T cells from blood. Subset specified: CD45RO-CCR7+CD27+CD95- naive CD8+ T cells expressing CXCR3 (TNR3+). All receptors come from a human donor in good health. Some clones in this sample may be carry-over from other donors' samples.

The chain combines TRBV7-8 with TRBJ2-5; TCRdb's D call, TRBD2, is unchecked because there is no DNA. Germline CDR1 is SGHVS and CDR2 is FQNEAQ. The CDR3 consists of 17 residues. The CDR3 loop is CASSFDRRTAVEATQYF.

The chain carries TRBV25-1 and TRBJ1-1. From germline, CDR1 is MGHDK and CDR2 SYGVNS. The CDR3 is 13 amino acids. CDR3 amino acids: CASDKGRGTEAFF.

The chain uses TRBV6-2 or TRBV6-3 and TRBJ2-7; TCRdb gives TRBD1 as the D gene, but with no DNA this cannot be confirmed. CDR3 length equals 13 residues. CDR1 and CDR2 (germline): MNHEY, SVGEGT. This chain's CDR3 is CASNLTPGDEQYF.

This sequence joins TRBV2 and TRBJ2-1. The CDR3 totals 14 residues. CDR1 SNHLY and CDR2 FYNNEI come from the germline V gene. CDR3 residues: CASIRGGAYNEQFF.

J is TRBJ2-1 and V is TRBV7-9; as DNA is missing, the TRBD1 call by TCRdb cannot be tested. Per germline, CDR1 SEHNR and CDR2 FQNEAQ (reference sequence). This CDR3 contains 15 residues. CDR3 in amino acids: CASKLGGSTYNEQFF.

The chain employs TRBV28 and TRBJ2-7; TCRdb reports TRBD1, a call that lacks DNA to check it against. Germline V gene sequence: CDR1 MDHEN, CDR2 SYDVKM. The CDR3 runs to 13 residues. This CDR3 is CASNPTGTYEQYF.

The rearrangement links TRBV7-9 to TRBJ2-7; TCRdb's D call, TRBD1, is unchecked because there is no DNA. The CDR3 extends over 15 amino acids. Germline V gene sequence: CDR1 SEHNR, CDR2 FQNEAQ (reference sequence). CDR3 protein: CASSFVTGGWYEQYF.

V and J are TRBV30 and TRBJ1-2; the D call from TCRdb, TRBD1, cannot be confirmed without DNA. The CDR3 is 13 residues long. Germline assignment: CDR1 GTSNPN and CDR2 SVGIG (reference sequence). The CDR3: CAWSVLRDSGYTF.

The chain links TRBV29-1 to TRBJ2-7. The CDR3 consists of 13 residues. Germline V lookup: CDR1 SQVTM, CDR2 ANQGSEA. This CDR3 reads CSVENGAAYEQYF.

This chain connects TRBV7-2 to TRBJ2-7; absent DNA, TCRdb's TRBD2 call cannot be checked. The CDR3 runs to 16 residues. The V gene's germline CDR1 is SGHTA and CDR2 FQGNSA. CDR3 sequence: CASSLELAGGFDEQYF.

The chain links TRBV12-5 to TRBJ1-5; absent DNA, TCRdb's TRBD1 call cannot be checked. The CDR3 is 17 amino acids. The germline V gene encodes CDR1 LGHNT and CDR2 FRNRAP. CDR3 protein: CASGFRDVRYSNQPQHF.

The chain recombines TRBV7-3 with TRBJ2-1; TCRdb indicates TRBD2, and absent DNA this call remains unverified. The germline V gene encodes CDR1 SGHTA and CDR2 FQGTGA. The CDR3 loop spans 15 amino acids. The CDR3 here is CASSPLAGGQNEQFF.

This chain joins TRBV2 and TRBJ2-1; TCRdb indicates TRBD2, and absent DNA this call remains unverified. The CDR3 loop spans 13 amino acids. Looked up from germline, CDR1 is SNHLY and CDR2 is FYNNEI. This CDR3 is CASSEYGGQEQFF.

This chain uses TRBV7-6 with TRBJ1-1; TCRdb's D call of TRBD1 is untestable without DNA. Germline assignment: CDR1 SGHVS and CDR2 FNYEAQ. This CDR3 spans 16 amino acids. The CDR3 loop reads CASSSQDSPNGPEAFF.

This rearrangement joins TRBV20-1 to TRBJ2-7. Germline V gene data show CDR1 as DFQATT and CDR2 as SNEGSKA (reference sequence). The CDR3 runs to 13 residues. The CDR3 is CSAAVRVPYEQYF.

The chain couples TRBV7-9 to TRBJ2-7. This CDR3 has 14 residues. CDR1 is SEHNR and CDR2 is FQNEAQ in the germline V gene (reference sequence). CDR3 in amino acids: CASREEDAYYEQYF. The full variable domain, completed using reference TRBV7-9 and TRBJ2-7, is DTGVSQNPRHKITKRGQNVTFRCDPISEHNRLYWYRQTLGQGPEFLTYFQNEAQLEKSRLLSDRFSAERPKGSFSTLEIQRTEQGDSAMYLCASREEDAYYEQYFGPGTRLTVT.

The chain couples TRBV3-1 to TRBJ1-2. The CDR3 contains 15 residues. Germline lookup yields CDR1 LGHDT and CDR2 YNNKEL (reference sequence). This chain's CDR3 is CASSQSGRLEGGYTF.

V is TRBV4-1 and J is TRBJ2-1; without DNA, the TCRdb call of TRBD2 cannot be checked. Per the germline V gene, CDR1 is MGHRA and CDR2 is YSYEKL. The CDR3 totals 15 residues. The CDR3 reads CASSGGLAGRNEQFF.

The chain employs TRBV10-3 and TRBJ1-4; TCRdb returns TRBD1, unconfirmable since there is no DNA. Germline assignment: CDR1 ENHRY and CDR2 SYGVKD. There are 16 residues in the CDR3. The CDR3 loop is CAISEPTGSGGEKLFF.

V and J are TRBV6-2 or TRBV6-3 and TRBJ2-3; TCRdb calls TRBD2, which cannot be checked without DNA. CDR1 is MNHEY and CDR2 is SVGEGT in the germline V gene. CDR3 size: 16 residues. CDR3 in amino acids: CASSLLLAGGTDTQYF.

The chain has TRBV7-2 and TRBJ2-4. Germline loops: CDR1 SGHTA, CDR2 FQGNSA. The CDR3 contains 11 residues. CDR3 loop: CASSLGYIQYF. Drawing the rest from reference TRBV7-2 and TRBJ2-4, the complete variable domain is GAGVSQSPSNKVTEKGKDVELRCDPISGHTALYWYRQSLGQGLEFLIYFQGNSAPDKSGLPSDRFSAERTGGSVSTLTIQRTQQEDSAVYLCASSLGYIQYFGAGTRLSVL.

The chain has TRBV27 and TRBJ2-7; the TRBD1 assignment by TCRdb is unverifiable without DNA. Germline V lookup: CDR1 MNHEY, CDR2 SMNVEV (reference sequence). The CDR3 has 14 residues. The CDR3 here is CASSQSTGTYEQYF.

The chain recombines TRBV4-1 with TRBJ2-5; TCRdb names TRBD2, which stays unverified in the absence of DNA. CDR1 is MGHRA and CDR2 is YSYEKL in the germline V gene. The CDR3 has 13 amino acids. CDR3 sequence: CASNHGGEETQYF.

Here the CDR3 reads CASTPGGATDTQYF. The rearrangement links TRBV6-2 or TRBV6-3 to TRBJ2-3; TCRdb's assignment of TRBD1 cannot be checked, as there is no DNA. Germline lookup yields CDR1 MNHEY and CDR2 SVGEGT. The CDR3 spans 14 residues.

The chain uses TRBV7-9 and TRBJ1-1. The CDR3 is made up of 14 amino acids. Germline V gene lookup returns CDR1 SEHNR and CDR2 FQNEAQ (reference sequence). This CDR3 is CASSPRTLNTEAFF.

V gene TRBV29-1 combines with J gene TRBJ2-7; the TRBD1 assignment by TCRdb is unverifiable without DNA. This CDR3 is built from 14 residues. Germline loops: CDR1 SQVTM, CDR2 ANQGSEA. The CDR3 reads CSVEGQGEDYEQYF.